This TCR beta chain was found in a study of T cell responses to AZD1222 COVID-19 vaccine. Study-wide results and caveats: Dominant at 160-218 and 743-854, vaccine-associated CD4 TCRs also spanned spike. Every sample of the repertoires postdated the peak T cell response.

Assay used: immunoSEQ multiplex PCR; TCRdb lists only in-frame clones, some missing. Counted here are more than 100,000 clones, 88% occurring once; the ten biggest clones make up approximately 5.4%. V lost 2 bases to trimming and J lost 7 bases, with 11 bases between them. The germline V gene encodes CDR1 LGHNA and CDR2 YNFKEQ. CDR3 length equals 14 residues. Note on this clone: The antigen remains undetermined.

The receptor was derived from an adult in good health. The chain uses TRBV4-2 and TRBJ2-2, with D possibly being TRBD1 (6 bases). Sequenced material: peripheral blood, taken on day 0 of AZD1222 vaccination. The CDR3 sequence: CASSQSGQLGELFF. CDR3 DNA: TGTGCCAGCAGCCAATCCGGACAGCTCGGGGAGCTGTTTTTT.